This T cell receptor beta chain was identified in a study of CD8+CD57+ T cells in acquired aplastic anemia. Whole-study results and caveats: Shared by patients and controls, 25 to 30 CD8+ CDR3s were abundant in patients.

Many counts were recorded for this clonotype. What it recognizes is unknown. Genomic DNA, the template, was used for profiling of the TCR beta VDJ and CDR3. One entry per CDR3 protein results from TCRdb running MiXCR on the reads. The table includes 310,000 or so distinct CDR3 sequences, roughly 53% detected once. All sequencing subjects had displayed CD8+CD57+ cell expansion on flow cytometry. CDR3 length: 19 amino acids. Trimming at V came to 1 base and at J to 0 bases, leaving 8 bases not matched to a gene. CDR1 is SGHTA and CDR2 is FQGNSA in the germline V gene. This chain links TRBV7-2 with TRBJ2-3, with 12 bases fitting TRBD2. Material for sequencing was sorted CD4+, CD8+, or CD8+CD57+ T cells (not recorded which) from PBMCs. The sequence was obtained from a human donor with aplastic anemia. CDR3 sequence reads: CASSLGLAGVRLSTDTQYF. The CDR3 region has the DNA TGTGCCAGCAGCTTAGGACTAGCGGGGGTGCGGTTGAGCACAGATACGCAGTATTTT.